This TCR beta chain was sequenced in a study of radiation and T cells in renal cell carcinoma. Study-level information: Nephrectomy followed 15 Gy stereotactic body radiation by 4 weeks. Findings and limits, study-wide: In blood, top tumor clones expanded by 2 weeks, shrinking by 4.

Of note for this clone: Its cognate antigen is unknown.

Time point indicated: blood 2 weeks post-SBRT. Treatment specified: 15 Gy SBRT to primary tumor, nephrectomy 4 weeks later. Clones were read by immunoSEQ multiplex PCR, and TCRdb kept only the in-frame ones, dropping some. Among 100,000 to 150,000 clones listed, over 75% were seen once. The germline V gene has CDR1 MNHNY and CDR2 SVGAGI (reference sequence). The CDR3 runs 12 residues. V lost 6 bases to trimming and J lost 4 bases, with 10 bases between them. The sample was blood, taken from a patient whose treatment included radiotherapy and nephrectomy. The V and J genes are TRBV6-6 and TRBJ2-7, with D tentatively TRBD1 (6 bases). The clonotype was recovered from a man aged 45 to 65 with renal cell carcinoma. The CDR3 is CASRIQGYEQYF. CDR3 sequence (DNA): TGTGCCAGCAGGATACAGGGTTACGAGCAGTACTTC.